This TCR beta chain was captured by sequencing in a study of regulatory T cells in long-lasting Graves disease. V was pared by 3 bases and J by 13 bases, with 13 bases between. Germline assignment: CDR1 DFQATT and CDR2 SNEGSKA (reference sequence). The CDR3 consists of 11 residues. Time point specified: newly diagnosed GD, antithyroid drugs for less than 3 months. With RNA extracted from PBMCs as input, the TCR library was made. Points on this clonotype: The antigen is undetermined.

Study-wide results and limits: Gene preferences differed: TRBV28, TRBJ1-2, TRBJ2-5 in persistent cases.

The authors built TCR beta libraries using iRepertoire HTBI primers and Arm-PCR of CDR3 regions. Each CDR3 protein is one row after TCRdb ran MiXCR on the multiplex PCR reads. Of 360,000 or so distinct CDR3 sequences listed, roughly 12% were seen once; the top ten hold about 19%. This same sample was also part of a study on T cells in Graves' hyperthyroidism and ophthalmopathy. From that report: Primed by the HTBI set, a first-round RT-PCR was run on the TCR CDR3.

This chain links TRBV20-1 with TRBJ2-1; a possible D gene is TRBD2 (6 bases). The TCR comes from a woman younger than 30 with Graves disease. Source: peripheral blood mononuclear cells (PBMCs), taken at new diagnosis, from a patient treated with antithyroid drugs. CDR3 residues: CSASLAGSQFF. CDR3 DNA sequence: TGCAGTGCTAGTCTGGCGGGGAGCCAGTTCTTC.